The rows below give T cell receptor beta chains drawn from one sample of a study of T cells in Graves' hyperthyroidism and ophthalmopathy. Using its own MiXCR run on the multiplex PCR reads, TCRdb lists one record per CDR3 protein. This table has about 570,000 distinct CDR3 sequences, about 15% appearing once. Material for sequencing was blood. The receptors derive from a woman in her 40s with Graves' hyperthyroidism. The CDR3 runs from the conserved cysteine through the conserved F or W. A D gene is named only where the DNA matches it firmly. The size of a clone is reported for some rows only, either as once, few or many, or as a class for expanded clones.

d_gene | j_gene | v_gene | abundance | CDR3aa | CDR3nt
TRBD2 | TRBJ2-2 | TRBV20-1 | NA | CSAAQASGGLGGELFF | TGCAGTGCTGCCCAGGCTAGCGGGGGGCTAGGCGGGGAGCTGTTTTTT
NA | TRBJ2-3 | TRBV2 | many | CASSLLEDTQYF | TGTGCCAGCAGCTTACTTGAAGATACGCAGTATTTT
TRBD2 | TRBJ2-1 | TRBV27 | few | CASRHSGRAAFYNEQFF | TGTGCCAGCAGACATAGCGGGAGGGCCGCGTTCTACAATGAGCAGTTCTTC
TRBD2 | TRBJ2-5 | TRBV7-3 | few | CASSLSGISGETQYF | TGTGCCAGCAGCCTCAGCGGGATTTCGGGGGAGACCCAGTACTTC
NA | TRBJ2-7 | TRBV3-1 | many | CASSLARDNSYEQYF | TGTGCCAGCAGCCTTGCCCGGGACAACTCCTACGAGCAGTACTTC
TRBD2 | TRBJ2-7 | TRBV3-1 | many | CASSRNAGVGYEQYF | TGTGCCAGCAGCCGTAACGCGGGGGTTGGCTACGAGCAGTACTTC
TRBD2 | TRBJ2-3 | TRBV30 | many | CAWTPGTSGRDTQYF | TGTGCCTGGACCCCTGGGACTAGCGGGAGAGATACGCAGTATTTT
TRBD2 | TRBJ2-7 | TRBV28 | many | CASSFKAGVSYEQYF | TGTGCCAGCAGTTTTAAGGCGGGAGTCTCCTACGAGCAGTACTTC
NA | TRBJ1-2 | TRBV20-1 | few | CSARVYGYTF | TGCAGTGCTAGAGTTTATGGCTACACCTTC
NA | TRBJ2-7 | TRBV12-3/TRBV12-4 | many | CASSFPGAEEQYF | TGTGCCAGCAGTTTTCCGGGAGCAGAAGAGCAGTACTTC
TRBD1 | TRBJ2-6 | TRBV6-1 | many | CASSLTGGTVYYHSGANVLTF | TGTGCCAGCAGTTTGACAGGGGGGACAGTCTATTATCATTCTGGGGCCAACGTCCTGACTTTC
TRBD2 | TRBJ2-7 | TRBV7-3 | many | CASSPNPGLAGSEQYF | TGTGCCAGCAGTCCCAACCCCGGACTAGCGGGAAGCGAGCAGTACTTC
TRBD2 | TRBJ2-7 | TRBV5-1 | few | CASAIVTGGAYEQYF | TGCGCCAGTGCTATCGTAACGGGAGGGGCATACGAGCAGTACTTC
NA | TRBJ2-3 | TRBV20-1 | many | CSARDRGRDTQYF | TGCAGTGCTAGAGATCGTGGGAGAGATACGCAGTATTTT
NA | TRBJ2-1 | TRBV6-2/TRBV6-3 | many | CASSYSRALSNEQFF | TGTGCCAGCAGTTACTCGAGAGCCTTAAGCAATGAGCAGTTCTTC
TRBD1 | TRBJ2-7 | TRBV7-9 | NA | CASSLVRDSITYEQYF | TGTGCCAGCAGCTTAGTCAGGGACAGTATCACCTACGAGCAGTACTTC
NA | TRBJ2-5 | TRBV12-3/TRBV12-4 | many | CASSLRHQETQYF | TGTGCCAGCAGTTTGAGACACCAAGAGACCCAGTACTTC
NA | TRBJ2-7 | TRBV12-3/TRBV12-4 | few | CASSLRGGGEQYF | TGTGCCAGCAGTTTAAGGGGTGGGGGCGAGCAGTACTTC
NA | TRBJ1-6 | TRBV7-9 | NA | CASSIPGSPLHF | TGTGCCAGCAGCATACCTGGTTCACCCCTCCACTTT
NA | TRBJ2-1 | TRBV6-1 | many | CASSKERSYNEQFF | TGTGCCAGCAGTAAAGAGAGGTCCTACAATGAGCAGTTCTTC
NA | TRBJ1-1 | TRBV5-1 | many | CASTLTGPENTEAFF | TGCGCCAGCACCTTGACAGGTCCGGAGAACACTGAAGCTTTCTTT
NA | TRBJ2-3 | TRBV11-2 | many | CASSLDGVPDTQYF | TGTGCCAGCAGCTTAGACGGTGTGCCGGATACGCAGTATTTT
TRBD1 | TRBJ1-6 | TRBV5-1 | many | CASSHGGGAYNSPLHF | TGCGCCAGCAGTCACGGAGGGGGCGCCTATAATTCACCCCTCCACTTT
NA | TRBJ2-2 | TRBV30 | NA | CACWTGYTGELFF | TGTGCCTGCTGGACGGGGTACACCGGGGAGCTGTTTTTT
TRBD1 | TRBJ2-2 | TRBV29-1 | many | CSGDRGGTGELFF | TGCAGCGGTGACAGGGGGGGAACCGGGGAGCTGTTTTTT
TRBD2 | TRBJ2-7 | TRBV30 | NA | CAWSVASGRMNEQYF | TGTGCCTGGAGTGTGGCTAGCGGGAGGATGAACGAGCAGTACTTC
TRBD1 | TRBJ2-7 | TRBV18 | many | CASSSTRQGANYEQYF | TGTGCCAGCTCATCAACACGACAGGGGGCCAACTACGAGCAGTACTTC
NA | TRBJ2-1 | TRBV18 | many | CASSPRSSVSLAYNEQFF | TGTGCCAGCTCACCACGTAGTAGTGTGTCCCTCGCTTACAATGAGCAGTTCTTC
NA | TRBJ2-7 | TRBV28 | few | CASTYGSGDRDEQYF | TGTGCCAGCACCTATGGGTCGGGGGATCGCGACGAGCAGTACTTC
NA | TRBJ2-1 | TRBV29-1 | few | CSAGGAYNEQFF | TGCAGCGCTGGGGGCGCCTACAATGAGCAGTTCTTC
NA | TRBJ1-1 | TRBV20-1 | many | CSAGDTTEAFF | TGCAGTGCTGGAGACACCACTGAAGCTTTCTTT
NA | TRBJ2-1 | TRBV18 | many | CASSPYWGQNEQFF | TGTGCCAGCTCACCATATTGGGGACAAAATGAGCAGTTCTTC
TRBD1 | TRBJ1-5 | TRBV20-1 | few | CSATPGTGLQPQHF | TGCAGTGCTACCCCCGGGACAGGGCTTCAGCCCCAGCATTTT
TRBD2 | TRBJ2-1 | TRBV12-3/TRBV12-4 | many | CASSLTSGRTYNEQFF | TGTGCCAGCAGTTTGACTAGCGGGAGAACCTACAATGAGCAGTTCTTC
NA | TRBJ2-7 | TRBV28 | many | CASSSSLDMFEQYF | TGTGCCAGCAGTTCCTCCCTTGACATGTTCGAGCAGTACTTC
TRBD2 | TRBJ2-1 | TRBV12-3/TRBV12-4 | many | CASREGLAGGLYNEQFF | TGTGCCAGCAGGGAAGGACTAGCGGGAGGGCTCTACAATGAGCAGTTCTTC
TRBD2 | TRBJ2-7 | TRBV3-1 | NA | CASSQDSSGRKGEQYF | TGTGCCAGCAGCCAAGATAGCAGCGGGAGGAAGGGCGAGCAGTACTTC
NA | TRBJ2-7 | TRBV28 | many | CASSLRPGIFEQYF | TGTGCCAGCAGTTTACGACCAGGGATATTCGAGCAGTACTTC
TRBD1 | TRBJ1-2 | TRBV15 | NA | CATNPDRGQGYGYTF | TGTGCCACCAACCCCGACAGGGGGCAAGGCTATGGCTACACCTTC
NA | TRBJ1-6 | TRBV28 | few | CASRPDQNSPLHF | TGTGCCAGCAGACCAGATCAAAATTCACCCCTCCACTTT
TRBD1 | TRBJ2-1 | TRBV25-1 | NA | CASSDPKQGGNEQFF | TGTGCCAGCAGTGATCCGAAACAGGGGGGTAATGAGCAGTTCTTC
TRBD2 | TRBJ2-1 | TRBV14 | few | CASSPSLAPPHNEQFF | TGTGCCAGCAGCCCTTCACTAGCGCCACCACACAATGAGCAGTTCTTC
TRBD1 | TRBJ2-2 | TRBV12-3/TRBV12-4 | many | CASSPQGIGELFF | TGTGCCAGCAGTCCACAGGGGATCGGGGAGCTGTTTTTT
NA | TRBJ2-5 | TRBV6-2/TRBV6-3 | NA | CASSNHLGSQETQYF | TGTGCCAGCAGCAATCATTTAGGATCCCAAGAGACCCAGTACTTC
TRBD2 | TRBJ2-1 | TRBV7-2 | many | CASSRPGGSYNEQFF | TGTGCCAGCAGCCGGCCGGGGGGCTCCTACAATGAGCAGTTCTTC
TRBD2 | TRBJ2-3 | TRBV4-1 | few | CASSLAGGDDTQYF | TGCGCCAGCAGTCTAGCGGGAGGTGATGATACGCAGTATTTT
NA | TRBJ2-3 | TRBV5-1 | many | CASSLWAGTDTQYF | TGCGCCAGCAGCTTGTGGGCGGGAACAGATACGCAGTATTTT
TRBD1 | TRBJ1-4 | TRBV7-4 | few | CASSFPGGGINEKLFF | TGTGCCAGCAGCTTCCCAGGGGGGGGGATTAATGAAAAACTGTTTTTT
NA | TRBJ1-5 | TRBV20-1 | few | CSASAGVDQPQHF | TGCAGTGCTAGTGCAGGGGTGGATCAGCCCCAGCATTTT
NA | TRBJ2-2 | TRBV30 | many | CAWTRAGTPGELFF | TGTGCCTGGACCCGCGCCGGGACCCCCGGGGAGCTGTTTTTT
NA | TRBJ1-1 | TRBV12-3/TRBV12-4 | many | CASSLEGGSGSRNTEAFF | TGTGCCAGCAGTTTAGAAGGCGGGTCAGGGAGTCGGAACACTGAAGCTTTCTTT
NA | TRBJ1-1 | TRBV6-5 | many | CASSYRPAMNTEAFF | TGTGCCAGCAGTTACCGCCCGGCAATGAACACTGAAGCTTTCTTT
TRBD1 | TRBJ1-2 | TRBV28 | many | CASARGGQGIYGYTF | TGTGCCAGCGCACGAGGGGGACAGGGTATCTATGGCTACACCTTC
NA | TRBJ1-6 | TRBV11-3 | few | CASGLAPFYRDSPLHF | TGTGCCAGCGGCTTAGCCCCATTTTATAGGGATTCACCCCTCCACTTT